This entry lists 27 T cell receptor beta chains sequenced from one sample in a study of CD8 T cells in Susac syndrome. Reverse transcription of about 0.5 to 1 ug RNA used random hexamers. TCRdb passed the immunoSEQ multiplex PCR reads through MiXCR, listing each CDR3 protein once. The data show 120,000 or so distinct CDR3 sequences, with around 92% seen just once and 0.093% held by the top ten. Source material: CD4+ T cells from PBMCs. These receptors all come from a human donor with multiple sclerosis.

The rearrangement links TRBV5-4 to TRBJ2-1; D is unresolved. This CDR3 has 13 amino acids. The germline V gene has CDR1 SGHNT and CDR2 YYREEE (reference sequence). V dropped 4 bases and J dropped 9 bases, with 14 bases sitting between them. In DNA form, the CDR3 reads TGTGCCAGCAGCCCACCGGGCCCCTTTGAGCAGTTCTTC. It translates to CASSPPGPFEQFF.

CDR3 sequence reads: CSVEDHRGEGGYTF. The DNA for the CDR3 is TGCAGCGTTGAAGATCATAGAGGGGAGGGCGGCTACACCTTC. The chain recombines TRBV29-1 with TRBJ1-2, with a tentative D call TRBD1 (5 bases). The germline V gene encodes CDR1 SQVTM and CDR2 ANQGSEA. V lost 0 bases and J 8 bases, leaving 16 bases between the germline ends. The CDR3 is 14 residues long.

The chain links TRBV7-2 to TRBJ1-6; D possibly corresponds to TRBD1 (5 bases). The length of the CDR3 is 14 residues. V lost 2 bases, J lost 9 bases, and 11 bases lay in between. Germline assignment: CDR1 SGHTA and CDR2 FQGNSA. The CDR3: CASSLRYRISPLHF. In DNA, the CDR3 is TGTGCCAGCAGCTTAAGATACAGGATTTCACCCCTCCACTTT. Variable domain in full (rest from reference TRBV7-2 and TRBJ1-6): GAGVSQSPSNKVTEKGKDVELRCDPISGHTALYWYRQSLGQGLEFLIYFQGNSAPDKSGLPSDRFSAERTGGSVSTLTIQRTQQEDSAVYLCASSLRYRISPLHFGNGTRLTVT.

The chain is built from TRBV28 and TRBJ2-7, with D uncertain. The CDR3 runs 12 residues. Germline CDR1 is MDHEN and CDR2 is SYDVKM. Trimming cost V 6 bases and J 7 bases, with 13 bases left between them. Here the CDR3 DNA reads TGTGCCAGCAGGATGGGGATAGGGGAGCAGTACTTC. This codes for CASRMGIGEQYF.

CDR3 DNA sequence: TGCAGCGTTGTTTTCGTCGGAGGGGGCTGGGAAGAGACCCAGTACTTC. Translating it yields CSVVFVGGGWEETQYF. The gene calls are TRBV29-1 and TRBJ2-5, with D possibly being TRBD1 (7 bases). Trimming shortened V by 4 bases and J by 3 bases, and 21 bases separated the two germline ends. This CDR3 region has 16 residues. Germline V gene sequence: CDR1 SQVTM, CDR2 ANQGSEA.

The chain carries TRBV28 and TRBJ2-5, with TRBD1 matching over 12 bases. Germline trimming cut 7 bases from V and 4 bases from J; bases unmatched to any gene: 7. Germline CDR1 MDHEN, CDR2 SYDVKM. This CDR3 comprises 15 residues. In DNA, the CDR3 is TGTGCCAGCACCCTCCGGGACAGGGGGCTAGAGACCCAGTACTTC. The encoded protein is CASTLRDRGLETQYF.

The chain recombines TRBV5-1 with TRBJ1-1, with TRBD1 as a possible D gene (5 bases). Germline loops: CDR1 SGHRS, CDR2 YFSETQ. This CDR3 spans 11 amino acids. Trimming left V 4 bases short and J 8 bases short, with 9 bases between. The CDR3 is CASSSDREAFF. The DNA of the CDR3 is TGCGCCAGCAGCAGTGACAGAGAAGCTTTCTTT.

J is TRBJ1-4 and V is TRBV6-1, with D hard to call. The CDR3 covers 16 residues. V lost 8 bases, J lost 10 bases, and 26 bases lay in between. Germline lookup yields CDR1 MNHNS and CDR2 SASEGT. As DNA, the CDR3 is TGTGCCAGCGCCCCTGCACCGGACGGTATAATGGGAAAACTGTTTTTT. Translating it yields CASAPAPDGIMGKLFF.

CDR3 amino acids: CSARDPRSDSYEQYF. For the CDR3, the DNA is TGCAGTGCTAGAGATCCGCGATCAGACTCCTACGAGCAGTACTTC. The rearrangement uses TRBV20-1 and TRBJ2-7; no reliable D call. The V gene lost 0 bases and the J gene lost 0 bases, with 12 bases spanning the gap. The CDR3 length is 15 residues. From germline, CDR1 is DFQATT and CDR2 SNEGSKA (reference sequence).

The chain carries TRBV12-5 and TRBJ2-7, with 9 nucleotides matching TRBD1. This CDR3 has 14 amino acids. V was pared by 8 bases and J by 1 base, with 6 bases of the junction left unmatched. Germline V lookup: CDR1 LGHNT, CDR2 FRNRAP. The CDR3 nucleotides read TGTGCTAGTCAAGCCGGGACAGGGTCCTACGAGCAGTACTTC. Its translation: CASQAGTGSYEQYF.

This clonotype was detected only once. The V call is TRBV3-1, the J call TRBJ1-1; TRBD1 is a possible D gene (5 bases). The CDR3 runs to 11 residues. Germline loops: CDR1 LGHDT, CDR2 YNNKEL (reference sequence). Trimming took 1 base from V and 8 from J, leaving 5 bases between them. The CDR3 DNA reads TGTGCCAGCAGCCAAGCAGGGGAAGCTTTCTTT. Translated, it gives CASSQAGEAFF.

This chain joins TRBV4-3 and TRBJ2-1, with D uncertain. The CDR3 is 12 amino acids. Per germline, CDR1 LGHNA and CDR2 YSLEER. With 5 bases removed from V and 5 bases from J, the gap between germline ends came to 7 bases. CDR3 sequence (DNA): TGCGCCAGCAGCTCCCACCACAATGAGCAGTTCTTC. Translation gives CASSSHHNEQFF.

This sequence joins TRBV7-9 and TRBJ1-4; the D gene is possibly TRBD1 (5 bases). Germline CDR1 and CDR2: SEHNR and FQNEAQ (reference sequence). Between the trimmed V and J ends, which lost 4 bases and 4 bases, there was a span of 10 bases. This CDR3 spans 14 amino acids. CDR3 loop: CASSSTAHNEKLFF. Written as DNA, the CDR3 is TGTGCCAGCAGCTCGACAGCCCATAATGAAAAACTGTTTTTT.

The J gene is TRBJ2-7, the V gene TRBV6-6; 10 nucleotides match TRBD1. CDR3 size: 16 residues. Germline V CDR1 and CDR2: MNHNY, SVGAGI (reference sequence). V shed 5 bases and J 2 bases; nucleotides not matched to a gene: 9. The DNA for the CDR3 is TGTGCCAGCAGTAAAGACTCGGGACAGGGGCCCTACGAGCAGTACTTC. Its protein is CASSKDSGQGPYEQYF.

The gene calls are TRBV25-1 and TRBJ2-2; 7 nucleotides align to TRBD1. The ends lost 1 base at V and 5 bases at J; junction bases unmatched: 7. The length of the CDR3 is 16 residues. CDR1 and CDR2 from the germline V gene are MGHDK and SYGVNS. The CDR3 region is CASSESRQGQTGELFF. CDR3 sequence (DNA): TGTGCCAGCAGTGAATCCCGACAGGGACAAACCGGGGAGCTGTTTTTT. The full variable domain, rest sourced from reference TRBV25-1 and TRBJ2-2, is EADIYQTPRYLVIGTGKKITLECSQTMGHDKMYWYQQDPGMELHLIHYSYGVNSTEKGDLSSESTVSRIRTEHFPLTLESARPSHTSQYLCASSESRQGQTGELFFGEGSRLTVL.

This chain links TRBV12-3 or TRBV12-4 with TRBJ2-7; D may be TRBD1 (6 bases). The CDR3 is made up of 14 amino acids. With 5 bases removed from V and 1 base from J, the gap between germline ends came to 12 bases. CDR3 DNA sequence: TGTGCCAGCAGTCCAGGGACATTTTCCTACGAGCAGTACTTC. It is translated as CASSPGTFSYEQYF.

V is TRBV7-3 and J is TRBJ2-6, with 8 bases matching TRBD1. After removal of 5 bases from V and 0 bases from J, the junction contained 9 bases not matched to a gene. The CDR3 is 18 residues long. The germline gives CDR1 SGHTA, CDR2 FQGTGA. In nucleotides, the CDR3 is TGTGCCAGCAGCCCGTATGGACAGGGCGGCTCTGGGGCCAACGTCCTGACTTTC. As protein: CASSPYGQGGSGANVLTF.

The chain carries TRBV18 and TRBJ1-2; D ambiguous. The CDR3 runs to 13 residues. Deletions cut 3 bases from V and 7 bases from J, with 12 bases between. Germline V gene sequence: CDR1 KGHSH, CDR2 LQKENI. CDR3 nucleotides: TGTGCCAGCTCACCTTCCGGGGTAGGTGGCTACACCTTC. This encodes CASSPSGVGGYTF.

The CDR3 spells CASSPGDSQQETQYF. DNA of the CDR3: TGTGCCAGCAGCCCGGGAGACAGCCAACAAGAGACCCAGTACTTC. V is TRBV4-2 and J is TRBJ2-5, with D possibly TRBD2 on 6 matching bases. This CDR3 comprises 15 residues. Germline loops: CDR1 LGHNA, CDR2 YNFKEQ. V lost 4 bases and J 2 bases, leaving 14 bases between the germline ends.

The chain combines TRBV3-1 with TRBJ1-4; TRBD1 is a possible D gene (5 bases). The CDR3 length is 14 residues. Trimming took off 6 bases at V and 10 bases at J, with 18 bases between the two ends. The germline V gene encodes CDR1 LGHDT and CDR2 YNNKEL (reference sequence). The CDR3 DNA reads TGTGCCAGCAGGGTCGGCGGGGCGAGCGGAAAACTGTTTTTT. Encoded protein: CASRVGGASGKLFF.

The CDR3 sequence: CASSHRRGGGHEKLFF. CDR3 bases: TGTGCCAGCAGCCACCGAAGAGGGGGCGGTCATGAAAAACTGTTTTTT. V and J are TRBV3-1 and TRBJ1-4; TRBD1 agrees at 7 bases. Germline loops: CDR1 LGHDT, CDR2 YNNKEL (reference sequence). This CDR3 spans 16 amino acids. The trim removed 3 bases at V and 6 bases at J, leaving 10 bases unmatched.

This rearrangement joins TRBV7-2 to TRBJ2-1, with D tentatively TRBD2 (6 bases). The CDR3 runs to 16 residues. The germline V gene encodes CDR1 SGHTA and CDR2 FQGNSA. V was trimmed by 5 bases and J by 9 bases, leaving 23 bases between them. DNA for the CDR3: TGTGCCAGCAGCCCCGGCGGTAGCCGGGGGTCAAGTGAGCAGTTCTTC. This codes for CASSPGGSRGSSEQFF. The whole variable domain, remainder taken from reference TRBV7-2 and TRBJ2-1, is GAGVSQSPSNKVTEKGKDVELRCDPISGHTALYWYRQSLGQGLEFLIYFQGNSAPDKSGLPSDRFSAERTGGSVSTLTIQRTQQEDSAVYLCASSPGGSRGSSEQFFGPGTRLTVL.

The genes are TRBV20-1 and TRBJ2-3, with D unclear. The CDR3 has 13 amino acids. Trimming stripped 3 bases from V and 2 bases from J, with 9 bases between. Per germline, CDR1 DFQATT and CDR2 SNEGSKA (reference sequence). The CDR3 is CSASAGFTDTQYF. The CDR3 DNA sequence: TGCAGTGCTAGCGCTGGGTTCACAGATACGCAGTATTTT.

J is TRBJ2-3 and V is TRBV5-1, with 12 bases lining up with TRBD1. The CDR3 extends over 17 amino acids. J was trimmed by 3 bases and V by 3 bases; bases with no gene match: 8. Per germline, CDR1 SGHRS and CDR2 YFSETQ. The CDR3 spells CASSYPAGQGATDTQYF. The CDR3 region has the DNA TGCGCCAGCAGCTACCCCGCGGGACAGGGGGCAACAGATACGCAGTATTTT.

In its sample, this clonotype was seen a few times. The V and J genes are TRBV12-3 or TRBV12-4 and TRBJ1-2, with 8 positions matching TRBD1. The CDR3 sequence is 13 residues long. V lost 5 bases to trimming and J lost 4 bases; unmatched junction nucleotides: 3. The CDR3 sequence is CASSPQGGYGYTF. The CDR3 DNA follows: TGTGCCAGCAGTCCACAGGGGGGCTATGGCTACACCTTC.

The rearrangement links TRBV2 to TRBJ2-3, with D possibly TRBD1 on 5 matching bases. V was cut by 6 bases and J by 3 bases, with 10 bases left in between. Germline V lookup: CDR1 SNHLY, CDR2 FYNNEI. The CDR3 has 13 residues. CDR3 protein: CASRERQTDTQYF. The CDR3 DNA reads as TGTGCCAGCAGGGAACGACAGACAGATACGCAGTATTTT.

The rearrangement joins TRBV11-1 to TRBJ2-2; no reliable D call. The CDR3 runs 12 residues. Germline CDR1 SGHAT, CDR2 FQDESV (reference sequence). Trimming took 5 bases from V and 8 from J, leaving 9 bases between them. The CDR3 spells CASSRWAGELFF. CDR3 nucleotides: TGTGCCAGCAGCCGGTGGGCAGGGGAGCTGTTTTTT.